The rows below give T cell receptor beta chains drawn from one sample of a study of CD8 T cells in ankylosing spondylitis. In TCRdb, the 5' RACE reads were re-called with MiXCR into one record per CDR3 protein. The repertoire includes fewer than 400,000 distinct CDR3 sequences, around 15% of them detected once, and about 1% sits in the top ten. Sequencing was performed on blood, either unsorted or a sorted T cell fraction (not recorded which). The origin of the receptors is a male donor with ankylosing spondylitis or in good health (not recorded which). CDR3s include the opening cysteine and the closing phenylalanine or tryptophan. The D gene is left open where the match is weak. Clone sizes are given selectively: once, few, many, or a class where the clone is expanded.

D | J | V | size | DNA | CDR3
TRBD1 | TRBJ1-5 | TRBV6-1 | few | TGTGCCAGCAGTGCAGACAGGGGGGAGAGTCAGCCCCAGCATTTT | CASSADRGESQPQHF
TRBD1 | TRBJ2-7 | TRBV5-1 | - | TGCGCCAGCAGCTTGGCCCATGGGACAGGGGGCGACGAGCAGTACTTC | CASSLAHGTGGDEQYF
- | TRBJ2-5 | TRBV7-9 | few | TGTGCCAGCAGCTCCCGGGCGGGAAAAGAGACCCAGTACTTC | CASSSRAGKETQYF
- | TRBJ1-1 | TRBV12-3/TRBV12-4 | many | TGTGCCAGCAGTTTACAGCAGAACACTGAAGCTTTCTTT | CASSLQQNTEAFF
- | TRBJ2-7 | TRBV4-1 | few | TGCGCCAGCAGCCAAGTGGGGCAGGCCGACTACGAGCAGTACTTC | CASSQVGQADYEQYF
- | TRBJ1-1 | TRBV29-1 | few | TGCAGCGTTGAACGGCCATTGAACACTGAAGCTTTCTTT | CSVERPLNTEAFF
TRBD2 | TRBJ2-5 | TRBV25-1 | few | TGTGCCAGCAGTGAATACGGGAGGAGCGGGGGAGAGACCCAGTACTTC | CASSEYGRSGGETQYF
- | TRBJ2-5 | TRBV6-1 | few | TGTGCCAGCAGCCCCCAGCCTGGGCAAGAGACCCAGTACTTC | CASSPQPGQETQYF
- | TRBJ1-2 | TRBV5-1 | many | TGCGCCAGCAGCTTGGGAGTTGGGGCAGGGGCCTATGGCTACACCTTC | CASSLGVGAGAYGYTF
- | TRBJ2-7 | TRBV6-5 | - | TGTGCCAGCAGTTCCAGTACAGCGACGGGAGAGCAGTACTTC | CASSSSTATGEQYF
TRBD2 | TRBJ2-3 | TRBV12-3/TRBV12-4 | - | TGTGCCAGCAGCCGCGGCGGGAGAAGCTCAGATACGCAGTATTTT | CASSRGGRSSDTQYF
- | TRBJ2-2 | TRBV6-5 | - | TGTGCCAGCAGTTACCTAAAGGGGCTTGATACCGGGGAGCTGTTTTTT | CASSYLKGLDTGELFF
- | TRBJ2-1 | TRBV20-1 | few | TGCAGTGCTAGATCCGAGGAGCAGTTCTTC | CSARSEEQFF
- | TRBJ1-2 | TRBV5-1 | few | TGCGCCAGCAGCTCCTCATATGGACCTAACTATGGCTACACCTTC | CASSSSYGPNYGYTF
TRBD1 | TRBJ2-2 | TRBV7-6 | few | TGTGCCAGCAGCTTAGCAAGCAGGGGGCACACCGGGGAGCTGTTTTTT | CASSLASRGHTGELFF
TRBD1 | TRBJ1-1 | TRBV11-2 | few | TGTGCCAGCAGCCCAGGAGCCCGACAGGGAAAGAACACTGAAGCTTTCTTT | CASSPGARQGKNTEAFF
- | TRBJ1-6 | TRBV7-8 | few | TGTGCCAGCAGCTTGGGGGTACGGTCCCTCCACTTT | CASSLGVRSLHF
TRBD2 | TRBJ2-1 | TRBV6-6 | - | TGTGCCAGCGGGCGGGAGTCTAATGAGCAGTTCTTC | CASGRESNEQFF
TRBD1 | TRBJ1-2 | TRBV29-1 | - | TGCAGCGCTGCCCCGACAGGGGAGGAGGACTATGGCTACACCTTC | CSAAPTGEEDYGYTF
TRBD1 | TRBJ1-4 | TRBV7-9 | - | TGTGCCAGCAGCTTAGGGGACAGGCTTGAAAAACTGTTTTTT | CASSLGDRLEKLFF
- | TRBJ2-1 | TRBV2 | few | TGTGCCAGCATGAGGACCCTCCTCACGAGGGACAATGAGCAGTTCTTC | CASMRTLLTRDNEQFF
TRBD2 | TRBJ2-1 | TRBV29-1 | few | TGCAGCGCCCGAGCGGGACTCTCCTACAATGAGCAGTTCTTC | CSARAGLSYNEQFF
- | TRBJ1-3 | TRBV13 | many | TGTGCCAGCAGCTACGACAGGTCTGGAAACACCATATATTTT | CASSYDRSGNTIYF
- | TRBJ2-5 | TRBV18 | - | TGTGCCAGCTCACTCAACCGGGACACAAGAAGCCAAGAGACCCAGTACTTC | CASSLNRDTRSQETQYF
- | TRBJ2-2 | TRBV2 | - | TGTGCCAGCAAGCGCCAGGGCGCCACCGGGGAGCTGTTTTTT | CASKRQGATGELFF
TRBD2 | TRBJ2-5 | TRBV4-2 | many | TGTGCCAGCAGCCAAGAATGGGCTAGCGGGACCACGACGGAGACCCAGTACTTC | CASSQEWASGTTTETQYF
- | TRBJ2-2 | TRBV3-1 | few | TGTGCCAGCAGCCAAGTCGGGGGAGGGGAGCTGTTTTTT | CASSQVGGGELFF
TRBD2 | TRBJ2-3 | TRBV11-3 | - | TGTCCCAGCAGCTCGAATAGGGGCGGGGGTGGGGATACGCAGTATTTT | CPSSSNRGGGGDTQYF
TRBD2 | TRBJ2-7 | TRBV5-1 | - | TGCGCCAGCAGCGCGTCCCAGGGGATTAGCGGGGGAATCGAGCAGTACTTC | CASSASQGISGGIEQYF
TRBD2 | TRBJ2-2 | TRBV29-1 | few | TGCAGCGTCTCGGGACTAGCGGGAGGCCGGTTCGGGGAGCTGTTTTTT | CSVSGLAGGRFGELFF
- | TRBJ2-7 | TRBV11-3 | - | TGTGCCAGTACTTGGACGGGTTCCTACGAGCAGTACTTC | CASTWTGSYEQYF
- | TRBJ2-3 | TRBV4-1 | - | TGCGCCAGCAGCCAAGAATCAAGTGGGGCCAGCAGCACAGATACGCAGTATTTT | CASSQESSGASSTDTQYF
TRBD1 | TRBJ1-1 | TRBV2 | many | TGTGCCAGCACCTGGGACAGCTCTTACACTGAAGCTTTCTTT | CASTWDSSYTEAFF
TRBD2 | TRBJ2-7 | TRBV12-3/TRBV12-4 | few | TGTGCCAGCAGTTTAATTGGGACTACCTACGAGCAGTACTTC | CASSLIGTTYEQYF
TRBD1 | TRBJ2-5 | TRBV4-1 | - | TGCGCCAGCAGCCAAGATCCAGGACAGGGAAAGACCCAGTACTTC | CASSQDPGQGKTQYF
- | TRBJ2-1 | TRBV11-2 | once | TGTGCCAGCAGAAACACGGGGGACCAGGCATACAATGAGCAGTTCTTC | CASRNTGDQAYNEQFF
- | TRBJ1-1 | TRBV20-1 | many | TGCAGTGCTAGAGGGGCAGGGAGAGGTCTAAACACTGAAGCTTTCTTT | CSARGAGRGLNTEAFF
- | TRBJ2-7 | TRBV4-2 | few | TGTGCCAGCAGCCAAGATCGTATAGGGGGGAGCTCCTACGAGCAGTACTTC | CASSQDRIGGSSYEQYF
TRBD2 | TRBJ2-1 | TRBV3-1 | - | TGTGCCAGCAGCCAAGATCGGGGTGGGGGGGATGAGCAGTTCTTC | CASSQDRGGGDEQFF
- | TRBJ2-3 | TRBV2 | few | TGTGCCAGCCCGGGGGTTTACACAGATACGCAGTATTTT | CASPGVYTDTQYF
- | TRBJ2-1 | TRBV20-1 | few | TGCAGTGCTAGTCACCCATACAATGAGCAGTTCTTC | CSASHPYNEQFF
- | TRBJ1-1 | TRBV20-1 | many | TGCAGTGCTGTATCCCTAGGCCAGGAAGCTTTCTTT | CSAVSLGQEAFF
- | TRBJ1-1 | TRBV10-3 | few | TGTGCCATCAGTGAACTAGAGGGTGGGAGTGAAGCTTTCTTT | CAISELEGGSEAFF
TRBD1 | TRBJ1-2 | TRBV20-1 | few | TGCAGTGCTGCGAGACAGGGTAAAGATGGCTACACCTTC | CSAARQGKDGYTF
- | TRBJ2-5 | TRBV21-1 | - | TGTGCCAGCACCGCGACAGGGAGGCAAGAGACCCAGTACTTC | CASTATGRQETQYF
- | TRBJ2-5 | TRBV19 | - | TGTGCCAGTAGTATAGCCGGTGGCCAAGAGACCCAGTACTTC | CASSIAGGQETQYF
- | TRBJ1-5 | TRBV12-3/TRBV12-4 | few | TGTGCCAGCAGTGCTCAGTGGCAGCCCCAGCATTTT | CASSAQWQPQHF
- | TRBJ1-5 | TRBV6-5 | few | TGTGCCAGCAGTTACGGCCAAGGCAATCAGCCCCAGCATTTT | CASSYGQGNQPQHF
TRBD2 | TRBJ2-7 | TRBV5-1 | few | TGCGCCAGCAGACCTCGAGCGGGGGAACTCTCCTACGAGCAGTACTTC | CASRPRAGELSYEQYF
TRBD2 | TRBJ2-3 | TRBV5-1 | few | TGCGCCAGCAGCTTGCAGGGACTAGACATTTCCCCTAGCACAGATACGCAGTATTTT | CASSLQGLDISPSTDTQYF
- | TRBJ1-1 | TRBV29-1 | many | TGCAGCGTTGAAAAGCAGGGGCGGACTGAAGCTTTCTTT | CSVEKQGRTEAFF
TRBD2 | TRBJ2-2 | TRBV5-6 | many | TGTGCCAGCAGCTTGTTGACAAGCGGGGGCACCGGGGAGCTGTTTTTT | CASSLLTSGGTGELFF
TRBD1 | TRBJ1-1 | TRBV6-1 | - | TGTGCCAGCAGGGAAGACAGGGGGAACACTGAAGCTTTCTTT | CASREDRGNTEAFF
- | TRBJ2-7 | TRBV10-3 | once | TGTGCCATCAGTGCCCGGGATGAGCAGTACTTC | CAISARDEQYF
- | TRBJ2-1 | TRBV5-1 | few | TGCGCCAGCAGCCCCCGGGACGGACCCTACAATGAGCAGTTCTTC | CASSPRDGPYNEQFF
TRBD1 | TRBJ2-3 | TRBV2 | few | TGTGCCAGCAGTGTTCAACAGGGGCGTGGGGATACGCAGTATTTT | CASSVQQGRGDTQYF
- | TRBJ2-3 | TRBV10-2 | few | TGCGCCAGCAGTGAGTCGCCGGGGAGAGATACGCAGTATTTT | CASSESPGRDTQYF
TRBD2 | TRBJ2-2 | TRBV3-1 | - | TGTGCCAGCAGCCAAGATCGCTTGCTAGCGGGAGACACCGGGGAGCTGTTTTTT | CASSQDRLLAGDTGELFF
TRBD2 | TRBJ2-7 | TRBV6-1 | - | TGTGCCAGCAGCGACCTTTGGACTAGCGGGAGCGAGCAGTACTTC | CASSDLWTSGSEQYF